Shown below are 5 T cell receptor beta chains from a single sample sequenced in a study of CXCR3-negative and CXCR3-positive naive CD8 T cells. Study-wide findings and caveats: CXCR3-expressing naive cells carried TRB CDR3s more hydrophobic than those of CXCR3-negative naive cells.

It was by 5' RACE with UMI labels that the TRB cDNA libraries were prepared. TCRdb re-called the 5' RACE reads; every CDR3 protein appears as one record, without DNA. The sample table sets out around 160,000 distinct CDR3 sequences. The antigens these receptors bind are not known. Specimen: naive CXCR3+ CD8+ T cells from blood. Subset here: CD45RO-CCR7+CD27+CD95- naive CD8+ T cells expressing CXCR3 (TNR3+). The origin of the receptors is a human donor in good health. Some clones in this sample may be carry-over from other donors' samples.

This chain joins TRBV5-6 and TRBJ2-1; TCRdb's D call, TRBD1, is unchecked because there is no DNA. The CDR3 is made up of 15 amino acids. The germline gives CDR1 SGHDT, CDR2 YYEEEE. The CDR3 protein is CASSQQGWVYNEQFF.

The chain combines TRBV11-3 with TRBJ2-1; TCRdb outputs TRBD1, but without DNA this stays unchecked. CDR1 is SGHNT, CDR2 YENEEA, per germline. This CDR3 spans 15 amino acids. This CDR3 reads CASSPRAREYDEQFF.

The CDR3 sequence is CASSHASSTGGGYEQYF. The rearrangement uses TRBV4-1 and TRBJ2-7; TCRdb picks TRBD1, but there is no DNA to check that call. The CDR3 length is 17 residues. Per germline, CDR1 MGHRA and CDR2 YSYEKL.

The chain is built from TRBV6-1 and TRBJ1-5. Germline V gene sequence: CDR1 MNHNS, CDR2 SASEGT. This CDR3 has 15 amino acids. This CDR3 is CASSEPFYSNQPQHF.

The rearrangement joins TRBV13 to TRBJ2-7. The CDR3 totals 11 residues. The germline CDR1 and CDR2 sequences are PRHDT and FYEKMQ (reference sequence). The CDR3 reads CASSRAYEQYF. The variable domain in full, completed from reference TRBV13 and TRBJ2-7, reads AAGVIQSPRHLIKEKRETATLKCYPIPRHDTVYWYQQGPGQDPQFLISFYEKMQSDKGSIPDRFSAQQFSDYHSELNMSSLELGDSALYFCASSRAYEQYFGPGTRLTVT.